What follows are 4 T cell receptor beta chains derived from one specimen sequenced in a study of cytomegalovirus exposure and HLA in healthy donors. Researchers ran the PCR with 60 Vbeta and 13 Jbeta primers. Repertoires were generated with immunoSEQ multiplex PCR, while TCRdb's copy carries only in-frame clones and drops some. The table shows more than 80,000 clones, with about 72% occurring only once. The sample consisted of PBMCs. The receptors originated from a woman aged 60-75 years in good health and CMV-seropositive.

This clone has only one observation. The chain joins TRBV5-3 to TRBJ2-5, with D maybe TRBD2 (6 bases). TRBV5-3 is identified as an open reading frame with a role that is uncertain. The CDR3 is 16 amino acids. Trimming stripped 8 bases from V and 2 bases from J, with 22 bases between. CDR3 in DNA: TGTGCCAGTAATATCGAGCCGGGACTTTTGCAAGAGACCCAGTACTTC. Translated, it gives CASNIEPGLLQETQYF.

The chain combines TRBV18 with TRBJ1-5; D is unresolved. The germline V gene has CDR1 KGHSH and CDR2 LQKENI. This CDR3 is built from 13 residues. Between the trimmed V and J ends, which lost 2 bases and 7 bases, there was a span of 9 bases. CDR3 nucleotide sequence: TGTGCCAGCTCACCAAACACAGAACAGCCCCAGCATTTT. Its protein is CASSPNTEQPQHF.

The chain carries TRBV2 and TRBJ2-5; 11 nucleotides match TRBD2. With V trimmed by 6 bases and J by 4 bases, 7 bases remained unmatched. The CDR3 length is 15 residues. CDR1 is SNHLY, CDR2 FYNNEI, per germline. CDR3: CASRRRLAGRETQYF. CDR3 nucleotide sequence: TGTGCCAGCAGACGAAGACTAGCGGGAAGAGAGACCCAGTACTTC.

This clone was seen only once. The rearrangement links TRBV4-1 to TRBJ2-6; 10 bases map to TRBD1. Germline V lookup: CDR1 MGHRA, CDR2 YSYEKL. The V and J ends lost 1 base and 1 base, in that order; junction bases with no gene match: 4. This CDR3 is 18 amino acids long. DNA for the CDR3: TGCGCCAGCAGCCAAGTACCGGGACAGGGGTCTGGGGCCAACGTCCTGACTTTC. Translated: CASSQVPGQGSGANVLTF.